The rows below give T cell receptor beta chains drawn from one sample of a study of T cell changes during pregnancy in multiple sclerosis. Only in-frame clones appear in the TCRdb table, and some are missing; sequencing was by immunoSEQ multiplex PCR. The sample holds 60,000 or so clones, about 89% seen once. The source was peripheral blood, collected in the first trimester of pregnancy. The receptors were sampled from a female donor with multiple sclerosis, enrolled in a pregnancy study. Each CDR3 is given with its conserved first and last residue. D genes are given only for firm matches. The listing skips clone size in some rows; elsewhere it reads once, few, many or a size class.

CASSFGHRMIYGYTF TGTGCCAGCAGCTTTGGACATCGGATGATCTATGGCTACACCTTC . TRBJ1-2 TRBV5-6 .
CASSTGTGARYTF TGCGCCAGCAGCACGGGGACAGGGGCACGCTACACCTTC TRBD1 TRBJ1-2 TRBV5-1 .
CAISEGQGAGEQYF TGTGCCATCAGTGAAGGACAGGGGGCAGGTGAGCAGTACTTC TRBD1 TRBJ2-7 TRBV10-3 .
CASSKGATYEQYF TGTGCCAGCAGCAAGGGGGCGACCTACGAGCAGTACTTC TRBD1 TRBJ2-7 TRBV11-3 .
CASSPPTSGGDREQYF TGTGCCAGCTCACCACCGACTAGCGGGGGGGACCGCGAGCAGTACTTC TRBD2 TRBJ2-7 TRBV18 .
CASRIGGSGTEAFF TGTGCCAGCAGGATAGGCGGGTCCGGGACTGAAGCTTTCTTT . TRBJ1-1 TRBV7-9 few
CAWSRDTHPYEQYF TGTGCCTGGAGCCGGGACACTCACCCCTACGAGCAGTACTTC . TRBJ2-7 TRBV30 .
CASSSGLAGGPSSTDTQYF TGTGCCAGCAGCTCGGGACTAGCGGGAGGCCCCTCCAGCACAGATACGCAGTATTTT TRBD2 TRBJ2-3 TRBV7-2 once
CASREGRQGGTQYF TGCGCCAGCAGGGAGGGACGCCAGGGAGGGACCCAGTACTTC . TRBJ2-5 TRBV10-2 .
CASSKVLRPRWAFF TGTGCCAGCAGCAAAGTGTTGCGGCCCCGGTGGGCTTTCTTT . TRBJ1-1 TRBV21-1 .
CASSLPIGQGSTDTQYF TGCGCCAGCAGCTTGCCCATTGGCCAGGGCAGCACAGATACGCAGTATTTT . TRBJ2-3 TRBV5-1 .
CASSEEKGDSPIETQYF TGTGCCAGCAGTGAAGAGAAAGGCGACTCCCCCATAGAGACCCAGTACTTC . TRBJ2-5 TRBV6-1 .
CASSVGLRGSGNSPLHF TGTGCCAGCAGCGTAGGGCTCCGGGGGTCGGGTAATTCACCCCTCCACTTT . TRBJ1-6 TRBV9 .
CASSDDRGGTYEQYF TGTGCCAGCAGCGATGACAGGGGGGGGACCTACGAGCAGTACTTC TRBD1 TRBJ2-7 TRBV9 .
CASSGRDYRLEAFF TGTGCCAGCAGTGGGAGGGACTACCGACTCGAAGCTTTCTTT . TRBJ1-1 TRBV6-1 .
CATLAGGVYTEAFF TGTGCCACCCTAGCAGGAGGGGTGTACACTGAAGCTTTCTTT . TRBJ1-1 TRBV27 .
CASSFLALSEQYF TGTGCCAGCAGTTTTTTGGCCTTATCCGAGCAGTACTTC . TRBJ2-7 TRBV27 .
CASSLDPGTEAFF TGCGCCAGCAGCTTGGATCCGGGCACTGAAGCTTTCTTT . TRBJ1-1 TRBV5-1 .
CASSPQGARGYEQYF TGTGCCAGCAGTCCACAGGGGGCGCGGGGGTACGAGCAGTACTTC TRBD1 TRBJ2-7 TRBV27 .
CASSSGQGTETQYF TGTGCCAGCAGCTCCGGACAGGGGACAGAGACCCAGTACTTC TRBD1 TRBJ2-5 TRBV7-2 .
CAIGEQGELFF TGTGCCATCGGCGAACAGGGGGAGCTGTTTTTT . TRBJ2-2 TRBV10-3 .
CASSLMDMGGHQPQHF TGTGCCAGCAGCTTAATGGACATGGGGGGTCATCAGCCCCAGCATTTT . TRBJ1-5 TRBV7-2 .
CASSPSTGASNQPQHF TGTGCCAGTAGTCCGAGTACAGGTGCCAGCAATCAGCCCCAGCATTTT . TRBJ1-5 TRBV19 .
CASRLGQLKDTIYF TGCGCCAGCAGGCTCGGACAGCTCAAAGACACCATATATTTT . TRBJ1-3 TRBV5-1 .
CAWSVTEGARGYTF TGTGCCTGGAGTGTAACCGAGGGGGCGCGGGGCTACACCTTC TRBD1 TRBJ1-2 TRBV30 .
CASSQGEGPDSNQPQHF TGTGCCAGCAGCCAAGGGGAGGGGCCAGATAGCAATCAGCCCCAGCATTTT . TRBJ1-5 TRBV4-2 few
CASSLLFLAGQGQTDTQYF TGCGCCAGCAGCTTGTTATTCCTAGCGGGACAAGGTCAGACAGATACGCAGTATTTT TRBD2 TRBJ2-3 TRBV5-1 .
CASSQGRLAGEGIQYF TGTGCCAGCAGCCAAGGCCGACTAGCGGGGGAGGGCATTCAGTACTTC TRBD2 TRBJ2-4 TRBV4-2 .
CASRPLAGQNTGELFF TGTGCCAGCAGGCCTCTCGCGGGGCAGAACACCGGGGAGCTGTTTTTT . TRBJ2-2 TRBV11-2 .
CASSRGLTYEQYF TGTGCCAGCAGCCGGGGACTCACCTACGAGCAGTACTTC . TRBJ2-7 TRBV7-2 .
CAIKPGLAGGATLDEQYF TGTGCCATCAAACCGGGACTAGCGGGAGGAGCAACATTAGACGAGCAGTACTTC TRBD2 TRBJ2-7 TRBV10-3 .